This TCR beta chain was documented in a study of blood T cells in healthy people across ages. Primed by a sample-barcoded 5' primer and a J-beta primer mix, a second PCR proceeded for 7 to 11 cycles. TCRdb fed the 5' RACE reads into MiXCR, producing one record per CDR3 protein. The data hold some 900,000 distinct CDR3 sequences, with about 48% observed a single time. V lost 3 bases and J 2 bases, leaving 14 bases between the germline ends. The germline gives CDR1 MNHNS, CDR2 SASEGT. CDR3 length equals 16 residues. Sequenced material: blood. This TCR came from a man aged 25 to 45 in good health. The chain is built from TRBV6-1 and TRBJ1-5, with unresolved D. Here the CDR3 reads CASSDRLHHGNQPQHF. The CDR3 DNA sequence: TGTGCCAGCAGTGACCGCCTTCATCACGGCAATCAGCCCCAGCATTTT.